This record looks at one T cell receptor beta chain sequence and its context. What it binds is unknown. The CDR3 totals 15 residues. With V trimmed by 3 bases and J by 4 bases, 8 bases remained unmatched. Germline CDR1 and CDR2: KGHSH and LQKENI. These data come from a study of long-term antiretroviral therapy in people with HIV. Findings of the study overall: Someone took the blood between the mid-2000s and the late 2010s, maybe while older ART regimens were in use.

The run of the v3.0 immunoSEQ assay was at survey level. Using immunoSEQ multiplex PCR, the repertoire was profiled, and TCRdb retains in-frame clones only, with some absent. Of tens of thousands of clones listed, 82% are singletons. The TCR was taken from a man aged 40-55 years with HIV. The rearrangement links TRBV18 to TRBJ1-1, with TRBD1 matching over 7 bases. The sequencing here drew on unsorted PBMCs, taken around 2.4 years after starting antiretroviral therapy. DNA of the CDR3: TGTGCCAGCTCACCCGACCCAGGGGGGATCACTGAAGCTTTCTTT. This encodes CASSPDPGGITEAFF.